A single sample gave rise to the 26 T cell receptor beta chains below, sequenced in a study of control samples from healthy donors and cancer patients. The method was immunoSEQ multiplex PCR; TCRdb's version includes in-frame clones alone and lacks a portion of them. The profile shows 110,000 or so clones, 70% to 85% of them singletons. Sequencing input: blood. These receptors came from a young man in good health.

V and J are TRBV6-5 and TRBJ1-2, with 8 bases identical to TRBD1. V dropped 6 bases and J dropped 8; count of bases not matched to a gene: 8. CDR1 is MNHEY, CDR2 SVGAGI, per germline. CDR3 length: 13 residues. This CDR3 reads CASRFGQGVGYTF. The CDR3 DNA follows: TGTGCCAGCAGATTCGGACAGGGAGTGGGCTACACCTTC.

The chain employs TRBV4-1 and TRBJ2-1, with a possible D match to TRBD1 (7 bases). Trimming stripped 1 base from V and 6 bases from J, with 13 bases between. Germline V gives CDR1 MGHRA, CDR2 YSYEKL. The CDR3 runs 15 residues. DNA of the CDR3: TGCGCCAGCAGCCAAGTCGGCGGGACAGTCAATGAGCAGTTCTTC. Translating gives CASSQVGGTVNEQFF.

The rearrangement uses TRBV2 and TRBJ2-7; no reliable D call. There are 11 residues in the CDR3. Looked up from germline, CDR1 is SNHLY and CDR2 is FYNNEI. Deletions cut 6 bases from V and 6 bases from J, with 9 bases between. CDR3: CASSVVGEQYF. CDR3 DNA sequence: TGTGCCAGCAGCGTAGTAGGCGAGCAGTACTTC. Supplemented by reference TRBV2 and TRBJ2-7, the full variable domain reads EPEVTQTPSHQVTQMGQEVILRCVPISNHLYFYWYRQILGQKVEFLVSFYNNEISEKSEIFDDQFSVERPDGSNFTLKIRSTKLEDSAMYFCASSVVGEQYFGPGTRLTVT.

The chain couples TRBV19 to TRBJ1-1; TRBD1 matches at 7 bases. Trimming took 1 base from V and 1 from J; bases not matched to a gene: 3. CDR1 is LNHDA and CDR2 is SQIVND in the germline V gene (reference sequence). The CDR3 is made up of 15 amino acids. The CDR3, as DNA: TGTGCCAGTAGTATAGGACAGGGCCGGAACACTGAAGCTTTCTTT. It specifies CASSIGQGRNTEAFF.

The V and J genes are TRBV5-1 and TRBJ2-2; TRBD1 aligns across 11 bases. The germline CDR1 and CDR2 sequences are SGHRS and YFSETQ. The CDR3 loop spans 17 amino acids. The ends lost 4 bases at V and 6 bases at J; junction bases unmatched: 11. The CDR3 protein is CASSIGQGAFNPGELFF. In nucleotides, the CDR3 is TGCGCCAGCAGCATCGGACAGGGGGCGTTTAACCCCGGGGAGCTGTTTTTT.

This chain joins TRBV19 and TRBJ1-1; D unresolved. The CDR3 loop spans 13 amino acids. Germline lookup yields CDR1 LNHDA and CDR2 SQIVND (reference sequence). Trimming cost V 4 bases and J 0 bases, with 6 bases left between them. CDR3 nucleotides: TGTGCCAGTAGTAAGCTTTTGAACACTGAAGCTTTCTTT. Translated, it gives CASSKLLNTEAFF.

The gene calls are TRBV30 and TRBJ1-1, with no clear D. The V end was cut by 5 bases, the J end by 8 bases, with 9 bases between. This CDR3 has 10 amino acids. CDR1 GTSNPN and CDR2 SVGIG come from the germline V gene (reference sequence). The CDR3 DNA is TGTGCCTGGGCCGGGCGGGAAGCTTTCTTT. It yields the protein CAWAGREAFF.

The chain links TRBV7-2 to TRBJ2-2; TRBD1 matches at 8 bases. After removal of 6 bases from V and 4 bases from J, the junction contained 7 bases not matched to a gene. The CDR3 sequence is 15 residues long. CDR1 SGHTA and CDR2 FQGNSA come from the germline V gene. CDR3 bases: TGTGCCAGCAGTTCGACAGGGGATGGCACCGGGGAGCTGTTTTTT. It codes for CASSSTGDGTGELFF.

The gene calls are TRBV6-6 and TRBJ2-3; 10 positions match TRBD1. The CDR3 runs to 15 residues. After removal of 5 bases from V and 5 bases from J, the junction contained 7 bases not matched to a gene. Germline V CDR1 and CDR2: MNHNY, SVGAGI (reference sequence). The CDR3 region has the DNA TGTGCCAGCAGTCCCCGGACAGGGGGAATAGATACGCAGTATTTT. Residues: CASSPRTGGIDTQYF.

CDR3 residues: CASKTGGWYTEAFF. The CDR3 DNA follows: TGTGCCAGCAAGACAGGGGGTTGGTACACTGAAGCTTTCTTT. The chain employs TRBV2 and TRBJ1-1; TRBD1 aligns across 9 bases. This CDR3 comprises 14 residues. Germline V gene sequence: CDR1 SNHLY, CDR2 FYNNEI. Trimming at V came to 7 bases and at J to 3 bases, leaving 6 bases not matched to a gene.

This chain links TRBV5-6 with TRBJ1-4, with 9 bases fitting TRBD1. The ends lost 4 bases at V and 6 bases at J; junction bases unmatched: 4. This CDR3 has 14 amino acids. Germline CDR1 reads SGHDT; CDR2 reads YYEEEE. CDR3 nucleotides: TGTGCCAGCAGCGCCGGGACAGGGTATGAAAAACTGTTTTTT. As protein: CASSAGTGYEKLFF.

This rearrangement joins TRBV5-1 to TRBJ2-7, with TRBD2 matching over 11 bases. Germline CDR1 SGHRS, CDR2 YFSETQ. Trimming took 2 bases from V and 1 from J; bases not matched to a gene: 2. The CDR3 totals 15 residues. CDR3 region: CASSLTSGGSYEQYF. In DNA form, the CDR3 reads TGCGCCAGCAGCTTAACTAGCGGGGGATCCTACGAGCAGTACTTC. Using reference TRBV5-1 and TRBJ2-7 for the parts outside the CDR3, the full variable domain is KAGVTQTPRYLIKTRGQQVTLSCSPISGHRSVSWYQQTPGQGLQFLFEYFSETQRNKGNFPGRFSGRQFSNSRSEMNVSTLELGDSALYLCASSLTSGGSYEQYFGPGTRLTVT.

The chain couples TRBV2 to TRBJ2-3, with a tentative D call TRBD1 (7 bases). V was cut by 8 bases and J by 0 bases, with 21 bases left in between. Germline-derived CDR1 and CDR2 are SNHLY and FYNNEI. The CDR3 runs 17 residues. The CDR3 here is CASWRDSGNPSTDTQYF. CDR3 nucleotide sequence: TGTGCCAGCTGGCGGGACAGCGGAAACCCTAGCACAGATACGCAGTATTTT.

The chain recombines TRBV2 with TRBJ2-1; D remains unclear. This CDR3 comprises 12 residues. The V gene lost 4 bases and the J gene lost 3 bases, with 4 bases spanning the gap. The V gene's germline CDR1 is SNHLY and CDR2 FYNNEI. The CDR3 coding sequence is TGTGCCAGCAGTGCGGACTACAATGAGCAGTTCTTC. Protein product: CASSADYNEQFF.

This chain joins TRBV5-1 and TRBJ1-1; unclear D gene. CDR1 is SGHRS and CDR2 is YFSETQ in the germline V gene. V gave up 5 bases and J gave up 3 bases, with 14 bases separating them. The length of the CDR3 is 14 residues. In nucleotides, the CDR3 is TGCGCCAGCAGTTCAGGTTTACCTTACACTGAAGCTTTCTTT. Translating gives CASSSGLPYTEAFF.

The gene calls are TRBV30 and TRBJ1-1; D ambiguous. Per the germline V gene, CDR1 is GTSNPN and CDR2 is SVGIG (reference sequence). The CDR3 spans 11 residues. V lost 4 bases and J lost 1, with 4 bases in between. The CDR3: CAWKENTEAFF. The CDR3 bases are TGTGCCTGGAAGGAGAACACTGAAGCTTTCTTT.

About this clone itself: This sample includes further DNA sequences coding for the same CDR3. The gene calls are TRBV7-2 and TRBJ1-2; no definite D call. The CDR3 contains 11 residues. V lost 3 bases and J lost 5, with 4 bases in between. Germline CDR1 and CDR2: SGHTA and FQGNSA. The CDR3 nucleotides are TGTGCCAGCAGCTTCTGGTATGGCTACACCTTC. Translated, it gives CASSFWYGYTF. Together with reference TRBV7-2 and TRBJ1-2, the CDR3 gives the full variable domain: GAGVSQSPSNKVTEKGKDVELRCDPISGHTALYWYRQSLGQGLEFLIYFQGNSAPDKSGLPSDRFSAERTGGSVSTLTIQRTQQEDSAVYLCASSFWYGYTFGSGTRLTVV.

The chain is built from TRBV20-1 and TRBJ1-2, with a tentative D call TRBD1 (5 bases). The CDR3 contains 15 residues. The germline V gene has CDR1 DFQATT and CDR2 SNEGSKA (reference sequence). Trimming removed 3 bases from V and 2 bases from J, with 16 bases in between. This CDR3 reads CSASYPKGANYGYTF. The CDR3 DNA sequence: TGCAGTGCTAGTTACCCGAAAGGGGCCAACTATGGCTACACCTTC.

This clone has a single count. The V gene is TRBV10-3, the J gene TRBJ1-5; no reliable D call. The CDR3 is 17 amino acids. Looked up from germline, CDR1 is ENHRY and CDR2 is SYGVKD. V was trimmed by 1 base and J by 0 bases, leaving 13 bases between them. In DNA, the CDR3 is TGTGCCATCAGTGAGTTTCAGGCCGCCAATAGCAATCAGCCCCAGCATTTT. Translated: CAISEFQAANSNQPQHF.

The genes are TRBV28 and TRBJ1-6; no definite D call. CDR1 and CDR2 (germline): MDHEN, SYDVKM. CDR3 length equals 15 residues. V gave up 2 bases and J gave up 8 bases, with 13 bases separating them. This chain's CDR3 is CASSLTFSRDSPLHF. DNA of the CDR3: TGTGCCAGCAGTTTAACCTTTAGCCGGGATTCACCCCTCCACTTT.

This chain uses TRBV30 with TRBJ1-6, with 7 positions matching TRBD1. The J segment lost 10 bases and the V segment lost 3 bases, leaving 9 bases of the junction unmatched. Germline V gene sequence: CDR1 GTSNPN, CDR2 SVGIG (reference sequence). CDR3 length: 14 residues. CDR3 DNA sequence: TGTGCCTGGAGCACAACTACAGGGGACTCACCCCTCCACTTT. Translation: CAWSTTTGDSPLHF.

The chain employs TRBV7-8 and TRBJ2-7; D may be TRBD2 (6 bases). The CDR3 contains 15 residues. Per germline, CDR1 SGHVS and CDR2 FQNEAQ. V gave up 3 bases and J gave up 0 bases, with 12 bases separating them. In nucleotides, the CDR3 is TGTGCCAGCAGCTTCGGCGGGGTGAACTCCTACGAGCAGTACTTC. Residues: CASSFGGVNSYEQYF. The whole variable domain, filled in from reference TRBV7-8 and TRBJ2-7, reads GAGVSQSPRYKVAKRGQDVALRCDPISGHVSLFWYQQALGQGPEFLTYFQNEAQLDKSGLPSDRFFAERPEGSVSTLKIQRTQQEDSAVYLCASSFGGVNSYEQYFGPGTRLTVT.

Concerning this clone itself: One junction end disagrees with the germline gene, perhaps due to a read error. Distinct nucleotide sequences in the sample also encode this CDR3. The V call is TRBV11-2, the J call TRBJ1-1, with 7 bases fitting TRBD1. This CDR3 is 15 amino acids long. The germline gives CDR1 SGHAT, CDR2 FQNNGV. CDR3 protein: CASSPEGGGGTEAFF. The CDR3 region has the DNA TGTGCCAGCAGCCCCGAGGGGGGAGGGGGCACTGAAGCCTTCTTT.

The V gene is TRBV6-5, the J gene TRBJ1-4, with 9 bases lining up with TRBD1. The trim removed 8 bases at V and 7 bases at J, leaving 8 bases unmatched. The CDR3 sequence is 14 residues long. Germline V gene data show CDR1 as MNHEY and CDR2 as SVGAGI. The CDR3 region has the DNA TGTGCCAGCGCCCTCACAGGGGGCTTTGAAAAACTGTTTTTT. It encodes CASALTGGFEKLFF.

This clone has a handful of counts. This chain links TRBV6-5 with TRBJ2-7, with 9 nucleotides matching TRBD1. Germline V lookup: CDR1 MNHEY, CDR2 SVGAGI. The CDR3 is 14 residues long. V lost 4 bases and J lost 3; bases outside the gene matches: 4. The CDR3 DNA reads TGTGCCAGCAGTTGCCGGGACAGGGACTACGAGCAGTACGTC. Translation gives CASSCRDRDYEQYV.

The chain is built from TRBV10-3 and TRBJ2-7, with 10 bases matching TRBD2. The V segment lost 6 bases and the J segment 1 base; nucleotides outside the gene matches: 0. CDR1 and CDR2 (germline): ENHRY, SYGVKD. CDR3 length equals 13 residues. As DNA, the CDR3 is TGTGCCATCAGACTAGCGGGGTCCTACGAGCAGTACTTC. Its translation is CAIRLAGSYEQYF.